This TCR beta chain was recovered during a study of cytomegalovirus exposure and HLA in healthy donors. Findings and caveats of the study: The authors listed around 150 TCR beta chains as cytomegalovirus-associated.

This table comes from immunoSEQ multiplex PCR, and its TCRdb copy is limited to in-frame clones, with some not included. The sample includes a few hundred thousand clones, about 90% of them seen just once. In the case of this clone: Its target is unknown.

What was sequenced was PBMCs. This TCR was sampled from a woman aged 18-29 years in good health and CMV-seronegative.

Here the CDR3 DNA reads TGTGCCAGCAGCTTCGACAGGATAGCTAACTATGGCTACACCTTC. It codes for CASSFDRIANYGYTF. The gene calls are TRBV5-5 and TRBJ1-2; D may be TRBD1 (6 bases). CDR1 SGHKS and CDR2 YYEKEE come from the germline V gene (reference sequence). The CDR3 contains 15 residues. Trimming took off 2 bases at V and 0 bases at J, with 11 bases between the two ends. The whole variable domain, filled in from reference TRBV5-5 and TRBJ1-2, reads DAGVTQSPTHLIKTRGQQVTLRCSPISGHKSVSWYQQVLGQGPQFIFQYYEKEERGRGNFPDRFSARQFPNYSSELNVNALLLGDSALYLCASSFDRIANYGYTFGSGTRLTVV.